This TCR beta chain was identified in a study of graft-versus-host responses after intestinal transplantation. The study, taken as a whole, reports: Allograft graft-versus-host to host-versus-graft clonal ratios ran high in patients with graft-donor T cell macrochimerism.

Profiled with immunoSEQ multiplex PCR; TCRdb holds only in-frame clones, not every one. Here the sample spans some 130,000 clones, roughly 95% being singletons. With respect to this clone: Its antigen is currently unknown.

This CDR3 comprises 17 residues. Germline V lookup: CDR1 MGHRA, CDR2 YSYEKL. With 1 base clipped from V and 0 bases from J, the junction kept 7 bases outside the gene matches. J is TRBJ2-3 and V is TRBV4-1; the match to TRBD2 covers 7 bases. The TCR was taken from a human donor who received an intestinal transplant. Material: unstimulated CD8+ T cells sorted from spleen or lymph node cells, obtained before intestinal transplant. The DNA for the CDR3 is TGCGCCAGCAGCCAAGTCCTGGGGACTATAAGCACAGATACGCAGTATTTT. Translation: CASSQVLGTISTDTQYF.